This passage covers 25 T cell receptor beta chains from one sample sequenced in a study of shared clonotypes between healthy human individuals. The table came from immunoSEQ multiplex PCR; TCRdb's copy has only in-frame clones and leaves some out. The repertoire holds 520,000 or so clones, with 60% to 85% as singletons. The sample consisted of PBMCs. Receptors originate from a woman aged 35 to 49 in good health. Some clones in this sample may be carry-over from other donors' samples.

This CDR3 is CSVGGQDNYGYTF. Written as DNA, the CDR3 is TGCAGCGTTGGTGGACAGGACAACTATGGCTACACCTTC. The chain joins TRBV29-1 to TRBJ1-2; 7 bases align to TRBD1. This CDR3 has 13 residues. Trimming took 4 bases from V and 2 from J; bases not matched to a gene: 4. The germline CDR1 and CDR2 sequences are SQVTM and ANQGSEA.

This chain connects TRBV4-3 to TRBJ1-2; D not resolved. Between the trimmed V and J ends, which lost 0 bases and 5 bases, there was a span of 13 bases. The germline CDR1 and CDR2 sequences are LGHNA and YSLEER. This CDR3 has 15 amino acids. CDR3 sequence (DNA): TGCGCCAGCAGCCAAGAGGCGGGAAGAGGGTATGGCTACACCTTC. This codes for CASSQEAGRGYGYTF.

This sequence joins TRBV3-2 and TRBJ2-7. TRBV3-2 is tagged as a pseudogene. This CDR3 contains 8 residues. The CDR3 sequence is CASSPAPV. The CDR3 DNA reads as TGTGCCAGCAGCCCAGCCCCGGTC.

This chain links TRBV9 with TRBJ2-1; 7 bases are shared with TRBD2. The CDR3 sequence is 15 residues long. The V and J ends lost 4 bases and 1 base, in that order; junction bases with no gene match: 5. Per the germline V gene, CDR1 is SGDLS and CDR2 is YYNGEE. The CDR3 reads CASSKRGLSYNEQFF. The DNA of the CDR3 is TGTGCCAGCAGCAAGCGGGGCCTTTCCTACAATGAGCAGTTCTTC.

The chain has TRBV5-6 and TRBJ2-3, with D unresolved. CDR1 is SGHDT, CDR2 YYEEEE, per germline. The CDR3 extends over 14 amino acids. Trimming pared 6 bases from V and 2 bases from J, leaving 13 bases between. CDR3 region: CASTWVGATDTQYF. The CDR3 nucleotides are TGTGCCAGCACCTGGGTTGGAGCCACAGATACGCAGTATTTT.

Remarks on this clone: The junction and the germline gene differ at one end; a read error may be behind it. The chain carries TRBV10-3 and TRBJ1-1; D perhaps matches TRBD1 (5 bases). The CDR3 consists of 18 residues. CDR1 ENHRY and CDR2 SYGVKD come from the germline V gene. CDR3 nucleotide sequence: TGTGCCACCAGTGAAGCAGGGAGGGCCGGCAGCTTCAACACTGAAGCTTTCTTT. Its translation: CATSEAGRAGSFNTEAFF.

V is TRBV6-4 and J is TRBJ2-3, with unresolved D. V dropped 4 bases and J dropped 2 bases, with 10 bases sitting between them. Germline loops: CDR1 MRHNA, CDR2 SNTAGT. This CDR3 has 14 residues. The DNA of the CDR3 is TGTGCCAGCAGTGCGCGGACCTTCACAGATACGCAGTATTTT. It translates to CASSARTFTDTQYF.

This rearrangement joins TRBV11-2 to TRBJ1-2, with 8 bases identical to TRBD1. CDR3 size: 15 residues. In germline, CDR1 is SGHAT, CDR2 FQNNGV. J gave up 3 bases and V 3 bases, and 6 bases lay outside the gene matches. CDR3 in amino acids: CASSFGTGQDYGYTF. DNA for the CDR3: TGTGCCAGCAGCTTCGGGACAGGACAAGACTATGGCTACACCTTC. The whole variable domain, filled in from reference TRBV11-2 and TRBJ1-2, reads EAGVAQSPRYKIIEKRQSVAFWCNPISGHATLYWYQQILGQGPKLLIQFQNNGVVDDSQLPKDRFSAERLKGVDSTLKIQPAKLEDSAVYLCASSFGTGQDYGYTFGSGTRLTVV.

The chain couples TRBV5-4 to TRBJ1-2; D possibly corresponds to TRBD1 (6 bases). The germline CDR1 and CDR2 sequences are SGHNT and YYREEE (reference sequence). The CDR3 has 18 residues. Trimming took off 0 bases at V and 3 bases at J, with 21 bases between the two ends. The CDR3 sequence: CASSLGRQGKSGHYGYTF. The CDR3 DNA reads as TGTGCCAGCAGCTTGGGGCGGCAGGGGAAAAGTGGGCACTATGGCTACACCTTC. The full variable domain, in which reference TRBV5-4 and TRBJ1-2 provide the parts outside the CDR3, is ETGVTQSPTHLIKTRGQQVTLRCSSQSGHNTVSWYQQALGQGPQFIFQYYREEENGRGNFPPRFSGLQFPNYSSELNVNALELDDSALYLCASSLGRQGKSGHYGYTFGSGTRLTVV.

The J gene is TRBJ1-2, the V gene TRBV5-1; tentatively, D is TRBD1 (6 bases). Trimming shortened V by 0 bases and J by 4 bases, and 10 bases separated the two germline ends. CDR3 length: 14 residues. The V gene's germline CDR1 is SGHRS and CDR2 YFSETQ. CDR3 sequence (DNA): TGCGCCAGCAGCTTGGACACAGGGATCTATGGCTACACCTTC. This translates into CASSLDTGIYGYTF.

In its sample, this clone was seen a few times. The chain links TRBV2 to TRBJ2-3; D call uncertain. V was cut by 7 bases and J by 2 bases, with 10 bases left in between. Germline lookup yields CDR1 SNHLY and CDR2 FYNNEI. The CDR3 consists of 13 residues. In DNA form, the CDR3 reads TGTGCCAGCACCCTAACGCCCACAGATACGCAGTATTTT. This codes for CASTLTPTDTQYF. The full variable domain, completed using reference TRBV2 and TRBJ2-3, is EPEVTQTPSHQVTQMGQEVILRCVPISNHLYFYWYRQILGQKVEFLVSFYNNEISEKSEIFDDQFSVERPDGSNFTLKIRSTKLEDSAMYFCASTLTPTDTQYFGPGTRLTVL.

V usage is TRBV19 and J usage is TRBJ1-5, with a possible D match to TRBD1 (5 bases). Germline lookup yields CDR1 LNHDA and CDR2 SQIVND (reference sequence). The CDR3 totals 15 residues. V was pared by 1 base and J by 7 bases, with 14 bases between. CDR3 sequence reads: CASSIGRREGQPQHF. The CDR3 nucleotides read TGTGCCAGTAGTATAGGTCGCAGGGAGGGACAGCCCCAGCATTTT.

CDR3 bases: TGTGCCAGCAGCTACCGGGACAGGGCTTCTGGCGAGCAGTACTTC. Translation: CASSYRDRASGEQYF. The V and J genes are TRBV11-1 and TRBJ2-7, with 9 bases that match TRBD1. V shed 4 bases and J 6 bases; nucleotides not matched to a gene: 10. The germline V gene encodes CDR1 SGHAT and CDR2 FQDESV (reference sequence). The CDR3 contains 15 residues.

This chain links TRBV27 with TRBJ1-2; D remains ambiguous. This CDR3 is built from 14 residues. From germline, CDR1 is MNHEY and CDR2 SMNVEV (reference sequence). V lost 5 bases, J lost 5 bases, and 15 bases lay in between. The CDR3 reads CASSRREEIYGYTF. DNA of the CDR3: TGTGCCAGCAGTCGCCGGGAGGAAATATATGGCTACACCTTC.

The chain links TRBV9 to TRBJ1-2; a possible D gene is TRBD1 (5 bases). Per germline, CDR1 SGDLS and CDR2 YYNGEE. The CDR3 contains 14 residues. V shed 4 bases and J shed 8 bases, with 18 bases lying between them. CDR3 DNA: TGTGCCAGCAGCCCCCCGGGGCAGGCCATAGGCTACACCTTC. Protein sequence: CASSPPGQAIGYTF.

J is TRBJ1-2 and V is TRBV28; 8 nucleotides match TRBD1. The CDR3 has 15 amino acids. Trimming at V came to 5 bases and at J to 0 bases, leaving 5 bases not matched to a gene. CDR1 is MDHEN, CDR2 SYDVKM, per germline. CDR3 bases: TGTGCCAGCAGTACCAGGGGGCGGGCTAACTATGGCTACACCTTC. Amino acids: CASSTRGRANYGYTF.

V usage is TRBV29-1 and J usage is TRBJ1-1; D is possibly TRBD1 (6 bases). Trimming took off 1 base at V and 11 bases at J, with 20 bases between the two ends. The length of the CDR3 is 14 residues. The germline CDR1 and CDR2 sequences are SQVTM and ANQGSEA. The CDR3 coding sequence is TGCAGCGTTGAAGGGTTGCAGGGGTCTCCTCGGGCTTTCTTT. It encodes CSVEGLQGSPRAFF.

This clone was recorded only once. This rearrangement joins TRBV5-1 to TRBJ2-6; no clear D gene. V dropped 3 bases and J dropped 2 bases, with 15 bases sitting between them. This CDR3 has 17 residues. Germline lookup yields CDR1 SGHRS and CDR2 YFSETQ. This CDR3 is CASSSRTFYPGANVLTF. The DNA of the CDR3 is TGCGCCAGCAGCTCCCGGACCTTCTATCCTGGGGCCAACGTCCTGACTTTC.

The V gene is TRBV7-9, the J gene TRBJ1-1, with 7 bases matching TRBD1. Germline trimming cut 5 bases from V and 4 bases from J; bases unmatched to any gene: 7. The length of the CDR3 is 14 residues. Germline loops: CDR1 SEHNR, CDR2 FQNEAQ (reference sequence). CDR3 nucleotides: TGTGCCAGCAGCCCGACAGGGTCGGTCACTGAAGCTTTCTTT. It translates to CASSPTGSVTEAFF.

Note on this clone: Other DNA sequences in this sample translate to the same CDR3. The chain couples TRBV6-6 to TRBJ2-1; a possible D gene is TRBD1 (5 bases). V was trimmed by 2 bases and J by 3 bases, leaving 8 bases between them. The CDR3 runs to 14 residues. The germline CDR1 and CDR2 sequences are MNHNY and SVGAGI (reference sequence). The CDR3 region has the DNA TGTGCCAGCAGTTACGGTGACAGCTACAATGAGCAGTTCTTC. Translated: CASSYGDSYNEQFF.

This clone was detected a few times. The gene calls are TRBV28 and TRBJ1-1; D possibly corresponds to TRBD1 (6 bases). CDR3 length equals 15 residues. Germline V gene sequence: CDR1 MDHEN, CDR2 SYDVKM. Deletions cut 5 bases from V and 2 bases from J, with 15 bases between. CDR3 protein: CASSLGARLNTEAFF. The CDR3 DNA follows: TGTGCCAGCAGTCTGGGGGCCAGGCTCAACACTGAAGCTTTCTTT.

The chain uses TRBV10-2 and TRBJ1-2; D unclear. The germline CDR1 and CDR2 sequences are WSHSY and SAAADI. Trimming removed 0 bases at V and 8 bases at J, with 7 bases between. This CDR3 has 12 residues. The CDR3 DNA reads TGCGCCAGCAGTGAGTCGAGCGTAGGCTACACCTTC. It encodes CASSESSVGYTF.

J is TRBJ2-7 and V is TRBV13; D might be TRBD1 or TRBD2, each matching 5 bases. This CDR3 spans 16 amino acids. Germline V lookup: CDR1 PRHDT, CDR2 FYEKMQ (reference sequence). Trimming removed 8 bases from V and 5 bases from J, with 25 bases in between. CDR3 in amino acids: CASRDTQEGDSDEQYF. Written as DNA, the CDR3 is TGTGCCAGCCGCGATACTCAAGAAGGGGATAGCGACGAGCAGTACTTC. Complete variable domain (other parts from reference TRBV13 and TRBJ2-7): AAGVIQSPRHLIKEKRETATLKCYPIPRHDTVYWYQQGPGQDPQFLISFYEKMQSDKGSIPDRFSAQQFSDYHSELNMSSLELGDSALYFCASRDTQEGDSDEQYFGPGTRLTVT.

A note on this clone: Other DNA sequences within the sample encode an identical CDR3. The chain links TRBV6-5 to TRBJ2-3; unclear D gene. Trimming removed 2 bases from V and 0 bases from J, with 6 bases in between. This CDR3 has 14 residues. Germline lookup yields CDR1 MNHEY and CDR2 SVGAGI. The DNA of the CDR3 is TGTGCCAGCAGTTACGGTGGTAGCACAGATACGCAGTATTTT. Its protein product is CASSYGGSTDTQYF.

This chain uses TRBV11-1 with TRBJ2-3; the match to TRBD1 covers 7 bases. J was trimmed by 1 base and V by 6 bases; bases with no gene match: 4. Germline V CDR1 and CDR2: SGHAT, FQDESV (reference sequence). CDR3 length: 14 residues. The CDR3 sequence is CASSRQGGTDTQYF. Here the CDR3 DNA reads TGTGCCAGCAGTCGACAGGGAGGCACAGATACGCAGTATTTT.